This T cell receptor beta chain was sequenced during a study of blood T cell repertoires in COVID-19. The V end was cut by 6 bases, the J end by 5 bases, with 10 bases between. The length of the CDR3 is 11 residues. CDR1 and CDR2 (germline): DFQATT, SNEGSKA (reference sequence). Clones were sequenced by immunoSEQ multiplex PCR, and TCRdb holds only the in-frame ones, with some missing. This sample carries around 100,000 clones, roughly 81% of them seen once, and the ten largest clones take less than 2.5%. This chain links TRBV20-1 with TRBJ1-1; D remains unclear. This clonotype was obtained from a human donor in a cohort sampled during active COVID-19. Sequencing input: peripheral blood. CDR3 loop: CSALILTEAFF. DNA of the CDR3: TGCAGTGCATTAATACTTACTGAAGCTTTCTTT.